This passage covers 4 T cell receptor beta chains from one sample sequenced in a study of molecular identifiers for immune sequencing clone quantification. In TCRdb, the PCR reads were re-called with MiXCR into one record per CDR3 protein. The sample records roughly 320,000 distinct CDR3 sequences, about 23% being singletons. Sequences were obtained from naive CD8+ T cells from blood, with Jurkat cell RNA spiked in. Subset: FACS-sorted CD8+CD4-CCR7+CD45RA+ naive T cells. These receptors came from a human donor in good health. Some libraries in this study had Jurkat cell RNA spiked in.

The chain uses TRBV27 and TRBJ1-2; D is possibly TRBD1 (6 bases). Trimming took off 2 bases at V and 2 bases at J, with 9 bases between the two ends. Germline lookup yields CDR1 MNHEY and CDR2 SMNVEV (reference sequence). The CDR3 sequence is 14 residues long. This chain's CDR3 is CASSLGTPNYGYTF. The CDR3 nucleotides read TGTGCCAGCAGTTTAGGGACACCAAACTATGGCTACACCTTC.

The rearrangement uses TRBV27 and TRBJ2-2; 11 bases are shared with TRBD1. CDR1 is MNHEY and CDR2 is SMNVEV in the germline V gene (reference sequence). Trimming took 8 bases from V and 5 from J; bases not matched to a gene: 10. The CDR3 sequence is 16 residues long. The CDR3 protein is CASRSGTGGITGELFF. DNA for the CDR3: TGTGCCAGCCGATCCGGGACAGGGGGAATTACCGGGGAGCTGTTTTTT.

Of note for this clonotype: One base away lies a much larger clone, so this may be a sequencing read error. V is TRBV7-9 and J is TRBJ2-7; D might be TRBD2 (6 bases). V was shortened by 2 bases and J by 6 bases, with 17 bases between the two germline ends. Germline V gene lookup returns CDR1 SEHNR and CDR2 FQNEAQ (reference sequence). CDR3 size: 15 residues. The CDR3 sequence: CASSLIPAGRCEQYF. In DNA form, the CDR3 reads TGTGCCAGCAGCTTAATCCCGGCAGGGAGGTGCGAGCAGTACTTC.

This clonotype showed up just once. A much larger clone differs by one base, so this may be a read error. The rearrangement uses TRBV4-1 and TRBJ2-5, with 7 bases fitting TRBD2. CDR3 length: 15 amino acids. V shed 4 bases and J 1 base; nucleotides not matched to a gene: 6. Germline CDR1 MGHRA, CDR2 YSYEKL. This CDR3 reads CASSLSGWFQETQYF. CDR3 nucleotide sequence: TGCGCCAGCAGCCTTAGCGGGTGGTTCCAAGAGACCCAGTACTTC.